These T cell receptor beta chains were read from a single sample in a study of identical twins. Each CDR3 protein is one row after TCRdb ran MiXCR on the 5' RACE reads. The sample carries approximately 890,000 distinct CDR3 sequences, 9% to 15% recorded once. Another study also made use of these data, one on yellow fever vaccine responses in identical twins.

Sample: PBMCs. The source is a woman younger than 35 in good health. CDR3s include the opening cysteine and the closing phenylalanine or tryptophan. The D gene is left open where the match is weak. Part of the rows lack a size; the others show once, few, many or a class for expanded clones.

v_gene	j_gene	abundance	d_gene	CDR3aa	CDR3nt
TRBV4-1	TRBJ2-7	few	TRBD2	CASALRTSGRGEQYF	TGCGCCAGCGCACTTCGGACTAGCGGGAGAGGTGAGCAGTACTTC
TRBV3-1	TRBJ2-7	.	.	CASSQADWVMNF	TGTGCCAGCAGCCAAGCTGATTGGGTAATGAACTTC
TRBV11-2	TRBJ1-1	.	.	CASSLVSVVSNFRVEAFF	TGTGCCAGCAGCTTAGTATCCGTCGTCTCGAACTTTAGGGTTGAAGCTTTCTTT
TRBV12-3/TRBV12-4	TRBJ1-2	many	.	CASRGTYGYTF	TGTGCCAGCAGGGGGACCTATGGCTACACCTTC
TRBV18	TRBJ2-5	.	.	CASSLARTNQETQYF	TGTGCCAGCTCCCTAGCCCGGACGAACCAAGAGACCCAGTACTTC
TRBV20-1	TRBJ2-3	.	.	CSAREATDTQYF	TGCAGTGCTAGAGAAGCAACAGATACGCAGTATTTT
TRBV7-6	TRBJ2-2	.	.	CASTFGLNTGELFF	TGTGCCAGCACCTTCGGTCTTAACACCGGGGAGCTGTTTTTT
TRBV5-1	TRBJ2-1	.	TRBD2	CASSLGLAGGPYNLDEQFF	TGCGCCAGCAGCTTAGGACTAGCGGGAGGGCCGTACAACCTCGATGAGCAGTTCTTC
TRBV6-1	TRBJ2-1	few	.	CASSPPPFDTSLYNEQFF	TGTGCCAGCAGCCCCCCACCCTTCGACACAAGTCTGTACAATGAGCAGTTCTTC
TRBV25-1	TRBJ2-1	.	TRBD1	CASSEIGTGGVGEQFF	TGTGCCAGCAGTGAGATTGGGACAGGGGGGGTGGGTGAGCAGTTCTTC
TRBV5-1	TRBJ1-1	few	TRBD1	CASSHPLGTGVGTEAFF	TGCGCCAGCAGCCACCCACTAGGGACAGGGGTGGGCACTGAAGCTTTCTTT
TRBV12-3/TRBV12-4	TRBJ1-1	.	.	CASRGVGGGNTEAFF	TGTGCCAGCAGGGGGGTTGGGGGAGGTAACACTGAAGCTTTCTTT
TRBV6-1	TRBJ2-4	.	.	CASSEGVGSKNIQYF	TGTGCCAGCAGTGAAGGCGTAGGGAGCAAAAACATTCAGTACTTC
TRBV7-9	TRBJ1-4	.	TRBD1	CASSLGDAGTANEKLFF	TGTGCCAGCAGCTTAGGCGACGCCGGGACAGCTAATGAAAAACTGTTTTTT
TRBV7-9	TRBJ2-7	.	TRBD1	CASSTRDRGHYEQYF	TGTGCCAGCAGCACCCGGGACAGGGGCCACTACGAGCAGTACTTC
TRBV12-3/TRBV12-4	TRBJ2-3	many	.	CASRHTDTQYF	TGTGCCAGCAGACACACAGATACGCAGTATTTT
TRBV7-6	TRBJ2-7	.	TRBD2	CASSPSVAGAYEQYF	TGTGCCAGCAGCCCGAGCGTAGCGGGGGCCTACGAGCAGTACTTC
TRBV3-1	TRBJ1-1	few	TRBD1	CASSRLKDRGHTEAFF	TGTGCCAGCAGCCGACTTAAGGACAGGGGGCATACTGAAGCTTTCTTT
TRBV12-3/TRBV12-4	TRBJ2-5	.	TRBD1	CASRATGGPQETQYF	TGTGCCAGCAGGGCGACAGGGGGCCCTCAAGAGACCCAGTACTTC
TRBV20-1	TRBJ2-2	.	.	CSASRSAGTGELFF	TGCAGTGCTAGTCGTTCCGCCGGCACCGGGGAGCTGTTTTTT
TRBV3-1	TRBJ1-1	few	.	CASSPSSGRVTEAFF	TGTGCCAGCAGCCCGAGTTCAGGGCGGGTCACTGAAGCTTTCTTT
TRBV3-1	TRBJ2-7	.	TRBD2	CASSQKGLAGGTSYEQYF	TGTGCCAGCAGCCAAAAGGGACTAGCGGGAGGAACCTCCTACGAGCAGTACTTC
TRBV20-1	TRBJ2-1	many	.	CSASVVNEQFF	TGCAGTGCTAGCGTGGTCAATGAGCAGTTCTTC
TRBV15	TRBJ2-6	.	.	CATSRDGKGPGSGANVLTF	TGTGCCACCAGCAGAGATGGAAAGGGCCCAGGCAGTGGGGCCAACGTCCTGACTTTC
TRBV7-6	TRBJ2-1	many	.	CASSLVAIHSYNEQFF	TGTGCCAGCAGCTTAGTGGCCATCCACTCCTACAATGAGCAGTTCTTC
TRBV12-3/TRBV12-4	TRBJ2-7	.	TRBD2	CASRLGLAGEDEQYF	TGTGCCAGCAGACTCGGACTAGCGGGTGAAGACGAGCAGTACTTC
TRBV5-1	TRBJ2-1	many	TRBD1	CASSLAQGAYNEQFF	TGCGCCAGCAGCTTGGCTCAGGGGGCCTACAATGAGCAGTTCTTC
TRBV12-5	TRBJ2-7	.	TRBD2	CASKPGGAGAYEQYF	TGTGCTAGCAAGCCCGGGGGAGCGGGGGCCTACGAGCAGTACTTC
TRBV6-2/TRBV6-3	TRBJ2-7	few	TRBD2	CASSYSPGLAGGPYEQYF	TGTGCCAGCAGTTACTCTCCGGGACTAGCGGGAGGACCCTACGAGCAGTACTTC
TRBV11-2	TRBJ2-1	few	TRBD2	CASSSQRGANYDEQFF	TGTGCCAGCAGCTCTCAGCGGGGCGCCAATTACGATGAGCAGTTCTTC
TRBV7-2	TRBJ2-7	.	.	CASSLASGGAYEQYF	TGTGCCAGCAGCTTAGCCTCCGGGGGAGCCTACGAGCAGTACTTC
TRBV5-1	TRBJ2-3	few	.	CASSLGGPGDGETQYF	TGCGCCAGCAGCTTGGGAGGCCCAGGGGATGGGGAGACGCAGTATTTT
TRBV21-1	TRBJ2-7	.	.	CASSKLGRRPEQYF	TGTGCCAGCAGCAAGTTGGGGAGGAGGCCCGAGCAGTACTTC
TRBV28	TRBJ2-7	.	.	CASSSESGGVYEQYF	TGTGCCAGCAGTTCCGAGAGCGGAGGGGTCTACGAGCAGTACTTC
TRBV10-3	TRBJ2-1	few	TRBD2	CAISETIAGASDEQFF	TGTGCCATCAGTGAGACGATAGCGGGGGCCAGCGATGAGCAGTTCTTC
TRBV28	TRBJ2-3	.	TRBD2	CASSFESGGPGTDTQYF	TGTGCCAGCAGTTTCGAAAGCGGGGGGCCGGGCACAGATACGCAGTATTTT
TRBV3-1	TRBJ2-1	many	TRBD2	CASSQPGLAGFNEQFF	TGTGCCAGCAGCCAACCGGGACTAGCGGGGTTCAATGAGCAGTTCTTC
TRBV7-9	TRBJ1-1	.	.	CASSGGARNTEAFF	TGTGCCAGCAGCGGTGGGGCTCGGAACACTGAAGCTTTCTTT
TRBV7-2	TRBJ1-2	few	.	CASSLWDTSNYGYTF	TGTGCCAGCAGCCTATGGGACACAAGTAACTATGGCTACACCTTC
TRBV5-5	TRBJ2-1	few	.	CASSSNRVRFSYNEQFF	TGTGCCAGCAGCTCCAACAGGGTCCGGTTCTCCTACAATGAGCAGTTCTTC